This T cell receptor (beta chain) appears in the sequencing data of a study of T cell responses to AZD1222 COVID-19 vaccine. Study-wide context: Researchers grouped second doses given at about 4 or about 12 weeks into one pool. Regarding the study as a whole: Per reports, nearly half of all spike-specific TCRs target regions that are unmutated in variants. Donors in the cohort were predominantly white British and more often female, and clonal diversity was possibly underestimated. A rise in Spike-specific TCR breadth and depth followed two AZD1222 doses.

The CDR3 is 13 residues long. V lost 3 bases, J lost 5 bases, and 11 bases lay in between. CDR1 is SGHNT, CDR2 YYREEE, per germline (reference sequence). Assay used: immunoSEQ multiplex PCR; TCRdb lists only in-frame clones, some missing. The sample includes approximately 100,000 clones, 90% to 95% seen only once; the top ten take about 48%. Of note for this clone: The antigen is unknown.

This receptor was taken from an adult in good health. Sequenced here: peripheral blood, sampled on day 0 of AZD1222 vaccination. The V and J genes are TRBV5-4 and TRBJ2-5, with D perhaps given as TRBD1 or TRBD2 (5 bases each). CDR3 sequence (DNA): TGTGCCAGCAGCTCGGGACCATCGGAGACCCAGTACTTC. Amino acid sequence: CASSSGPSETQYF.